The entry below gives a single T cell receptor beta chain sequence along with its context. Its antigen is unidentified. The sample is drawn from a study of CD8 T cells in Susac syndrome. Regarding the study as a whole: The authors acknowledged that the study's TCR sequencing and HLA analysis involved relatively few individuals.

RNA in amounts of roughly 0.5 to 1 ug was reverse transcribed with random hexamers. The method of amplification for TCR beta CDR3 was immunoSEQ multiplex PCR, covering 54 Vbeta and 13 Jbeta. TCRdb recomputed calls from the immunoSEQ multiplex PCR reads with MiXCR, one row per CDR3 protein. The data show about 210,000 distinct CDR3 sequences, about 96% seen once. Trimming shortened V by 5 bases and J by 8 bases, and 17 bases separated the two germline ends. This CDR3 contains 15 residues. Germline values: CDR1 SGHRS, CDR2 YFSETQ. Negative isolation was used for CD8+ and CD4+ T cells and FACS enrichment for TEMRA cells.

Specimen: CD4+ T cells from PBMCs. This chain joins TRBV5-1 and TRBJ1-6; D may be TRBD1 (6 bases). The sequence came from a human donor with multiple sclerosis. The CDR3: CASSRVGGIDSPLHF. DNA of the CDR3: TGCGCCAGCAGTCGGGTAGGGGGTATTGATTCACCCCTCCACTTT.